This record concerns one T cell receptor (beta chain) sequence. Seattle-derived patients entered the study during active infection and were followed longitudinally. Between the trimmed V and J ends, which lost 5 bases and 4 bases, there was a span of 9 bases. This CDR3 comprises 12 residues. Germline CDR1 and CDR2: MNHEY and SVGAGI. The data were taken from a study of blood T cell repertoires in COVID-19. Here immunoSEQ multiplex PCR was the method, and the copy in TCRdb shows in-frame clones only, minus some. Of about 95,000 clones listed, around 90% are singletons. The receptor's source is a man between 50 and 59 years old with COVID-19, enrolled during active disease. The material sequenced was peripheral blood. The chain carries TRBV6-5 and TRBJ2-7; D might be TRBD1 (6 bases). DNA for the CDR3: TGTGCCAGCAGTACAGGGATTTACGAGCAGTACTTC. Translated: CASSTGIYEQYF.